Included here is one T cell receptor beta chain sequence, with context. In the original analysis: By means of reference gene primer amplification, nucleated cell counts were estimated. This table comes from immunoSEQ multiplex PCR, and its TCRdb copy is limited to in-frame clones, with some not included. V and J calls and clone size are copied from that table; D and trimming were computed from the DNA. The sample consists of over 90,000 clones, 80% to 90% of them appearing once. The data are from a study of blood T cell repertoires in COVID-19. Study overall: Italy, Spain and the United States were the sources of the convalescent and acute COVID-19 samples. The cDNA or gDNA used as material had been derived from T cells, B-cell-depleted T cells, or PBMCs.

The sequenced sample consisted of peripheral blood. The receptor was isolated from a man aged 40-49 years with active or convalescent COVID-19.

The CDR3 DNA reads as TGTGCCAGCAGGCAACAGGGCCTGAGCTCCTACGAGCAGTACTTC. Residues: CASRQQGLSSYEQYF. V and J are TRBV2 and TRBJ2-7, with D possibly matching TRBD1 (6 bases). In germline, CDR1 is SNHLY, CDR2 FYNNEI. The V gene lost 6 bases and the J gene lost 0 bases, with 15 bases spanning the gap. The CDR3 covers 15 residues.